The entry below gives a single T cell receptor beta chain sequence along with its context. TCRdb's table, derived via immunoSEQ multiplex PCR, lists solely in-frame clones and lacks some. The data hold fewer than 350,000 clones, with around 90% observed a single time. The CDR3 consists of 11 residues. V was cut by 12 bases and J by 5 bases, with 12 bases left in between. The germline V gene encodes CDR1 KGHDR and CDR2 SFDVKD. The cohort comprised adults aged about 18 to 89 years residing in under 30 US areas. The entry originates in a study of blood T cell repertoires in COVID-19. The source of this sequence is a man aged 55-75 years who had recovered from COVID-19. The source material was PBMCs or T cells enriched from blood (not recorded which). The chain combines TRBV24-1 with TRBJ1-1; D may be TRBD1 (5 bases). The CDR3 sequence: CAPLQDTEAFF. In DNA form, the CDR3 reads TGTGCCCCCTTACAGGATACTGAAGCTTTCTTT.